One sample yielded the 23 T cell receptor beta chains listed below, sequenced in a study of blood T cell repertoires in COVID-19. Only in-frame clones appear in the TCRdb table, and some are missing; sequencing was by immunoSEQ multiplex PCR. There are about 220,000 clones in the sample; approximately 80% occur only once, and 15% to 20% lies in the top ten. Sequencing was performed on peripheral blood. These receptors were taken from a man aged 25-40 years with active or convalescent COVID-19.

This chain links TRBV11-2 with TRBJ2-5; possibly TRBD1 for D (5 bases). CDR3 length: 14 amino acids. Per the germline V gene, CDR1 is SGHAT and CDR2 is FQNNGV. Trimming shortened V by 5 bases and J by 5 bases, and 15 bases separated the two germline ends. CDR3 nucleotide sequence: TGTGCCAGCAGCCAGGGCATAGCCGTGGAGACCCAGTACTTC. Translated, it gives CASSQGIAVETQYF.

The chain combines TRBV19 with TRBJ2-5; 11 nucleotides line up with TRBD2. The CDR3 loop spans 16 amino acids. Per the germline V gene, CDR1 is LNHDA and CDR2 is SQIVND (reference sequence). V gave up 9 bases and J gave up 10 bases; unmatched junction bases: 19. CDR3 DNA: TGTGCCAGCTCACAGGGGCTAGCGGGGGGCATTGAGGGCCAGTACTTC. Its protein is CASSQGLAGGIEGQYF.

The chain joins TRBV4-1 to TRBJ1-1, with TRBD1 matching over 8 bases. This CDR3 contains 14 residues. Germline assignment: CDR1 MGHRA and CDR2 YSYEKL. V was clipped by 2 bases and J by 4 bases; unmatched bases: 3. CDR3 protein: CASSQTGGGTEAFF. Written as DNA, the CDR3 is TGCGCCAGCAGCCAAACAGGGGGAGGCACTGAAGCTTTCTTT.

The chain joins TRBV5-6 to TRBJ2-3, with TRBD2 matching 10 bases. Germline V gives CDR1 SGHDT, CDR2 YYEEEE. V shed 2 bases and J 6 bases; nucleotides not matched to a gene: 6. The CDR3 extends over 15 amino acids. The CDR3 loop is CASSLLAGPQDTQYF. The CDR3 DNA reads TGTGCCAGCAGCTTACTAGCGGGGCCGCAGGATACGCAGTATTTT.

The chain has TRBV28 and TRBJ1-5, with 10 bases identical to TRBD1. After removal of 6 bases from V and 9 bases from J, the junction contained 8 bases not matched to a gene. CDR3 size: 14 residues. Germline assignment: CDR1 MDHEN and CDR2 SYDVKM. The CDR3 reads CASRRTGGTSPQHF. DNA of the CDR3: TGTGCCAGCAGGAGGACAGGGGGAACTTCGCCCCAGCATTTT.

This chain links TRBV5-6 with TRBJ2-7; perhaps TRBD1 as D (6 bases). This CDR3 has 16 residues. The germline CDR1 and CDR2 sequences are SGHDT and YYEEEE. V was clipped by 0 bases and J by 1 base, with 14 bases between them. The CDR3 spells CASSLGGHWGSYEQYF. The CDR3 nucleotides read TGTGCCAGCAGCTTGGGGGGACACTGGGGTTCCTACGAGCAGTACTTC.

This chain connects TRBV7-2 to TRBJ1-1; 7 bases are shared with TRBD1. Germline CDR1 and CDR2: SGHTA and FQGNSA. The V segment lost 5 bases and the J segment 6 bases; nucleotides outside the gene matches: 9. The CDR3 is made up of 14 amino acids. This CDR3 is CASSLRQGASEAFF. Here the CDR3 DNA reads TGTGCCAGCAGCCTTAGACAGGGTGCCTCTGAAGCTTTCTTT.

The CDR3 sequence: CASSVATGTSGIMAPYEQYF. The CDR3 region has the DNA TGTGCCAGCAGCGTAGCTACAGGGACTAGCGGAATTATGGCACCTTACGAGCAGTACTTC. The genes are TRBV9 and TRBJ2-7; 11 nucleotides match TRBD2. The length of the CDR3 is 20 residues. Germline CDR1 and CDR2: SGDLS and YYNGEE. V trimming: 0 bases; J trimming: 4 bases; junction bases outside the gene matches: 18.

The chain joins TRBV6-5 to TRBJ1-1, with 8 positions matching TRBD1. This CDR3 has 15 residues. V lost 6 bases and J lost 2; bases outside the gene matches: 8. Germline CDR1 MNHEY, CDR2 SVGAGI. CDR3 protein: CASRTRTGHNTEAFF. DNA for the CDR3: TGTGCCAGCAGAACCAGGACAGGGCATAACACTGAAGCTTTCTTT.

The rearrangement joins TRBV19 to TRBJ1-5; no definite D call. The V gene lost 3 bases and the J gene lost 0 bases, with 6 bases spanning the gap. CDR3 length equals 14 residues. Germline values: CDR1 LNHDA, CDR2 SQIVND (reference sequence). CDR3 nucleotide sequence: TGTGCCAGTAGTATGGCAGTTAGCAATCAGCCCCAGCATTTT. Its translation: CASSMAVSNQPQHF.

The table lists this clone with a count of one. The CDR3 nucleotides are TGTGCCAGCTGTAGGGACAGGGTAAGGGGAAACACCATATATTTT. This sequence encodes CASCRDRVRGNTIYF. J is TRBJ1-3 and V is TRBV27, with 9 bases identical to TRBD1. The CDR3 is made up of 15 amino acids. Trimming cost V 8 bases and J 4 bases; bases outside gene matches: 9. CDR1 and CDR2 from the germline V gene are MNHEY and SMNVEV (reference sequence).

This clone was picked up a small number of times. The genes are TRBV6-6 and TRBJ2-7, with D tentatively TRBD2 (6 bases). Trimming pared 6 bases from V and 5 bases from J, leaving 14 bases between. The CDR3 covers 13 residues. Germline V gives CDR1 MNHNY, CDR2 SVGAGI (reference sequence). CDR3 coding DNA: TGTGCCAGCAGCCGGGGGACGGCAAACGAGCAGTACTTC. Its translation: CASSRGTANEQYF.

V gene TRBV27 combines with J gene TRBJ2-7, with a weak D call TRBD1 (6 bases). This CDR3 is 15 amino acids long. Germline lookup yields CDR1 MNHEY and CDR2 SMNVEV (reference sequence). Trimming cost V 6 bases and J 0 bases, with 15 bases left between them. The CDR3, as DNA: TGTGCCAGCAGCCCCCGGGACACTTCCTCCTACGAGCAGTACTTC. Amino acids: CASSPRDTSSYEQYF.

CDR3 nucleotides: TGTGCCAGCTCCAGCGGGGGGAAGTCAGATACGCAGTATTTT. Translated, it gives CASSSGGKSDTQYF. This chain connects TRBV2 to TRBJ2-3, with 9 bases matching TRBD2. The length of the CDR3 is 14 residues. CDR1 is SNHLY, CDR2 FYNNEI, per germline. V gave up 8 bases and J gave up 4 bases; unmatched junction bases: 7. Combining the CDR3 with reference TRBV2 and TRBJ2-3 gives the whole variable domain EPEVTQTPSHQVTQMGQEVILRCVPISNHLYFYWYRQILGQKVEFLVSFYNNEISEKSEIFDDQFSVERPDGSNFTLKIRSTKLEDSAMYFCASSSGGKSDTQYFGPGTRLTVL.

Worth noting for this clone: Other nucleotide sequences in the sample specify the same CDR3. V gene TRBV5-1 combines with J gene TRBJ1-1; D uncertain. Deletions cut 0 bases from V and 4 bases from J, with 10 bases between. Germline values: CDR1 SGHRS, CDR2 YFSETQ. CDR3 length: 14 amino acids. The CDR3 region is CASSLAGRGTEAFF. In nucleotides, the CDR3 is TGCGCCAGCAGCTTGGCGGGGAGAGGCACTGAAGCTTTCTTT. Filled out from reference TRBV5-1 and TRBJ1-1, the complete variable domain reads KAGVTQTPRYLIKTRGQQVTLSCSPISGHRSVSWYQQTPGQGLQFLFEYFSETQRNKGNFPGRFSGRQFSNSRSEMNVSTLELGDSALYLCASSLAGRGTEAFFGQGTRLTVV.

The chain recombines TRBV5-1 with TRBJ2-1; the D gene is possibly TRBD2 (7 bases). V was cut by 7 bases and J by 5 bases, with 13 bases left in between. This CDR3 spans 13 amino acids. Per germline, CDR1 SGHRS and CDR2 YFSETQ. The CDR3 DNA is TGCGCCAGCGGGAGGGGGGACCACAATGAGCAGTTCTTC. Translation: CASGRGDHNEQFF. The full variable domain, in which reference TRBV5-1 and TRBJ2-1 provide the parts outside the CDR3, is KAGVTQTPRYLIKTRGQQVTLSCSPISGHRSVSWYQQTPGQGLQFLFEYFSETQRNKGNFPGRFSGRQFSNSRSEMNVSTLELGDSALYLCASGRGDHNEQFFGPGTRLTVL.

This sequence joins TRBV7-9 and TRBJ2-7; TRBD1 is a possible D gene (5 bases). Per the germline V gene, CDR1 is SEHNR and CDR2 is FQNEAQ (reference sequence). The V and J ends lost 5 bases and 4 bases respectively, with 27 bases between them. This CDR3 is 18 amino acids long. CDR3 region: CASSPPQGFRGLGYEQYF. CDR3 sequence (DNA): TGTGCCAGCAGCCCTCCGCAGGGTTTTAGGGGTCTGGGTTACGAGCAGTACTTC.

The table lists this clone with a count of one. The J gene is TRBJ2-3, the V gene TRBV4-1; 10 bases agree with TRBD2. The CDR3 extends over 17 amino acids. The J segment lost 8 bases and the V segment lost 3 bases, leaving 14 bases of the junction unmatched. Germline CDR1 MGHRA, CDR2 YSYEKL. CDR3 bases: TGCGCCAGCAGCCATCTAGGTCAGCGGGAGGGCCGGAGTACGCAGTATTTT. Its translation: CASSHLGQREGRSTQYF.

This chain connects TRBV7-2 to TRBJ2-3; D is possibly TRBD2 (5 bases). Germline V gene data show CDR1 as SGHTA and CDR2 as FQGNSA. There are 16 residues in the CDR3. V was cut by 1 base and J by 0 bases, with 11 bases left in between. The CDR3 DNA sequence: TGTGCCAGCAGCTTAGTGGGCGGGTCTAGCACAGATACGCAGTATTTT. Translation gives CASSLVGGSSTDTQYF.

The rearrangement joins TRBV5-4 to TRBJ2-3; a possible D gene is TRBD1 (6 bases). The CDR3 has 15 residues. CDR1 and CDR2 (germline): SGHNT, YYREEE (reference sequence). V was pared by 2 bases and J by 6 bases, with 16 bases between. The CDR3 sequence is CASSFRTGYSDTQYF. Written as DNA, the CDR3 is TGTGCCAGCAGCTTTCGAACAGGGTATTCCGATACGCAGTATTTT.

In DNA, the CDR3 is TGTGCCAGCAGATCCCCACTAGCTGGGTACAATGAGCAGTTCTTC. Translated, it gives CASRSPLAGYNEQFF. The genes are TRBV27 and TRBJ2-1; possibly TRBD2 for D (6 bases). Germline CDR1 reads MNHEY; CDR2 reads SMNVEV (reference sequence). The CDR3 consists of 15 residues. V was clipped by 6 bases and J by 4 bases, with 16 bases between them.

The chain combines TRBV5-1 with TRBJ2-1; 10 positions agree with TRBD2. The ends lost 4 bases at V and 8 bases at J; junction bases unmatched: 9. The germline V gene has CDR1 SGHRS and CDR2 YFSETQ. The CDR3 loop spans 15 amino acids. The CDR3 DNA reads TGCGCCAGCAGCAGTGAGCGGGGGGGCGCCGATGAGCAGTTCTTC. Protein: CASSSERGGADEQFF.

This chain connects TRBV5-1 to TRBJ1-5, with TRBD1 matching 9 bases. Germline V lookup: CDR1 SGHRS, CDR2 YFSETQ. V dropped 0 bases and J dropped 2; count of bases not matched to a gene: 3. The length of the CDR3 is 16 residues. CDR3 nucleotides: TGCGCCAGCAGCTTGGGGGACAGGGAGGGCAATCAGCCCCAGCATTTT. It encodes CASSLGDREGNQPQHF.